This paragraph reports one T cell receptor (beta chain). The antigen is undetermined. This sample is drawn from a study of shared clonotypes between healthy human individuals. From germline, CDR1 is MNHNY and CDR2 SVGAGI (reference sequence). V shed 4 bases, J shed 3 bases, and the junction held 5 bases outside the gene matches. The CDR3 covers 15 residues. The donor cohort consisted entirely of Caucasian adults residing in Nashville, Tennessee. On sorted subsets, replicate PCRs used approximately 190 ng DNA, or about 30,000 T cell genomes. The method was immunoSEQ multiplex PCR; TCRdb's version includes in-frame clones alone and lacks a portion of them. The sample lists about 1 million clones, 65% to 80% seen once, with 1.4% in the top ten. Broader study findings: For naive CD4 cells, roughly 5% of clonotypes were shared across a handful of donors. Since donors were few, the genetic and exposure-history diversity represented was limited.

The sequencing input was memory CD4+ T cells sorted from blood. Sample subset: CD45RA-negative fraction. This clonotype was sampled from a man between 18 and 29 years old in good health. The V gene is TRBV6-6, the J gene TRBJ1-1; TRBD1 aligns across 10 bases. The CDR3, as DNA: TGTGCCAGCAGTTCCGGACAGGGGGGGTACACTGAAGCTTTCTTT. Its translation is CASSSGQGGYTEAFF.